These 26 T cell receptor beta chains originate from one sample sequenced in a study of spatial heterogeneity in lung cancer. TCRdb fed the 5' RACE reads into MiXCR, producing one record per CDR3 protein. This sample carries approximately 70,000 distinct CDR3 sequences, 8% to 10% of them seen once, and the ten largest clones take roughly 1.9%. The time point denotes: blood at routine non-recurrence follow-up after resection. The sequences come from PBMCs, collected at follow-up. These TCRs come from a female donor with early-stage non-small cell lung cancer.

This clonotype was seen ten or more times. This chain connects TRBV29-1 to TRBJ1-1; 8 bases match TRBD1. Germline V gene lookup returns CDR1 SQVTM and CDR2 ANQGSEA. V lost 3 bases and J lost 10; bases outside the gene matches: 7. The CDR3 extends over 12 amino acids. The CDR3, as DNA: TGCAGCGTTGACGCATTAACAGGGGGAGCTTTCTTT. This translates into CSVDALTGGAFF.

In its sample, this clonotype was seen many times. The chain links TRBV24-1 to TRBJ2-3, with TRBD1 as a possible D gene (7 bases). This CDR3 comprises 13 residues. Trimming cost V 11 bases and J 4 bases, with 15 bases left between them. Germline values: CDR1 KGHDR, CDR2 SFDVKD. DNA of the CDR3: TGTGCCATCAGGGGGGCGGGCGCAGATACGCAGTATTTT. Its protein is CAIRGAGADTQYF.

This clonotype was counted at least ten times. The chain combines TRBV7-9 with TRBJ2-1; tentatively, D is TRBD1 (6 bases). With 8 bases removed from V and 7 bases from J, the gap between germline ends came to 18 bases. The CDR3 covers 14 residues. Germline lookup yields CDR1 SEHNR and CDR2 FQNEAQ (reference sequence). The CDR3 loop is CASSLQGILNEQFF. CDR3 nucleotides: TGTGCCAGCTCCCTCCAGGGGATCCTAAATGAGCAGTTCTTC.

This clonotype has at least ten counts. The CDR3 spells CASSLEFGGGSNYGYTF. CDR3 sequence (DNA): TGCGCCAGCAGCTTGGAGTTCGGGGGAGGTTCCAACTATGGCTACACCTTC. The chain combines TRBV5-1 with TRBJ1-2; tentative D call: TRBD1 (5 bases). V was cut by 0 bases and J by 2 bases, with 17 bases left in between. Germline CDR1 and CDR2: SGHRS and YFSETQ. The CDR3 consists of 17 residues. The whole variable domain, filled in from reference TRBV5-1 and TRBJ1-2, reads KAGVTQTPRYLIKTRGQQVTLSCSPISGHRSVSWYQQTPGQGLQFLFEYFSETQRNKGNFPGRFSGRQFSNSRSEMNVSTLELGDSALYLCASSLEFGGGSNYGYTFGSGTRLTVV.

This clonotype was seen ten or more times. V and J are TRBV12-3 or TRBV12-4 and TRBJ2-1; D possibly corresponds to TRBD1 (6 bases). Trimming removed 3 bases at V and 10 bases at J, with 16 bases between. The CDR3 is 14 residues long. DNA of the CDR3: TGTGCCAGCAGTTTCGAGGGACCCAGGGGAGAGCAGTTCTTC. This sequence encodes CASSFEGPRGEQFF.

In this sample, this clonotype turned up many times. The chain links TRBV7-3 to TRBJ2-2; possibly TRBD2 for D (6 bases). From germline, CDR1 is SGHTA and CDR2 FQGTGA. The V end was cut by 3 bases, the J end by 0 bases, with 8 bases between. The CDR3 length is 15 residues. The chain's CDR3 is CASSFGTSNTGELFF. DNA of the CDR3: TGTGCCAGCAGCTTCGGGACTTCGAACACCGGGGAGCTGTTTTTT.

There are many counts of this clonotype. The chain joins TRBV11-1 to TRBJ2-7; 8 positions agree with TRBD2. Germline CDR1 is SGHAT and CDR2 is FQDESV (reference sequence). The ends lost 5 bases at V and 0 bases at J; junction bases unmatched: 6. There are 15 residues in the CDR3. CDR3 DNA sequence: TGTGCCAGCAGCCTACTAGCGGAGAACTCCTACGAGCAGTACTTC. It specifies CASSLLAENSYEQYF. The complete variable domain, with remaining parts taken from reference TRBV11-1 and TRBJ2-7, reads EAEVAQSPRYKITEKSQAVAFWCDPISGHATLYWYRQILGQGPELLVQFQDESVVDDSQLPKDRFSAERLKGVDSTLKIQPAELGDSAMYLCASSLLAENSYEQYFGPGTRLTVT.

This clonotype was recorded at least ten times. The chain is built from TRBV18 and TRBJ2-5; D ambiguous. The CDR3 extends over 11 amino acids. Looked up from germline, CDR1 is KGHSH and CDR2 is LQKENI. Trimming stripped 3 bases from V and 2 bases from J, with 1 base between. DNA of the CDR3: TGTGCCAGCTCACCGCAAGAGACCCAGTACTTC. Translation gives CASSPQETQYF.

There are a few counts of this clonotype. The J gene is TRBJ2-1, the V gene TRBV3-1, with unresolved D. Germline CDR1 is LGHDT and CDR2 is YNNKEL (reference sequence). The CDR3 covers 15 residues. V dropped 5 bases and J dropped 6 bases, with 17 bases sitting between them. The CDR3 reads CASSSRALGLNEQFF. The CDR3 coding sequence is TGTGCCAGCAGCTCCCGGGCGCTGGGCCTCAATGAGCAGTTCTTC.

This clonotype turned up a few times. The chain joins TRBV7-6 to TRBJ1-1; D ambiguous. Germline assignment: CDR1 SGHVS and CDR2 FNYEAQ. The CDR3 contains 14 residues. V gave up 1 base and J gave up 4 bases, with 10 bases separating them. The CDR3 nucleotides read TGTGCCAGCAGCTTAGTAGTCCGGGGCACTGAAGCTTTCTTT. Encoded protein: CASSLVVRGTEAFF.

The rearrangement uses TRBV7-9 and TRBJ2-7; 8 nucleotides match TRBD1. V was pared by 1 base and J by 3 bases, with 11 bases of the junction left unmatched. The CDR3 sequence is 17 residues long. The germline V gene encodes CDR1 SEHNR and CDR2 FQNEAQ (reference sequence). The CDR3 loop is CASSLVSRTGKGYEQYF. CDR3 nucleotide sequence: TGTGCCAGCAGCTTAGTGTCAAGGACAGGGAAAGGCTACGAGCAGTACTTC.

This chain joins TRBV19 and TRBJ2-5; 8 nucleotides align to TRBD2. The CDR3 consists of 14 residues. J lost 7 bases, V lost 6 bases, and 10 bases had no gene match. Germline V gene sequence: CDR1 LNHDA, CDR2 SQIVND (reference sequence). The CDR3 DNA follows: TGTGCCAGTAGAACTAGCGGACTAACAGGGACCCAGTACTTC. It encodes CASRTSGLTGTQYF. Supplemented by reference TRBV19 and TRBJ2-5, the full variable domain reads DGGITQSPKYLFRKEGQNVTLSCEQNLNHDAMYWYRQDPGQGLRLIYYSQIVNDFQKGDIAEGYSVSREKKESFPLTVTSAQKNPTAFYLCASRTSGLTGTQYFGPGTRLLVL.

This clonotype was counted only a few times. The genes are TRBV20-1 and TRBJ1-6, with D unclear. Germline V CDR1 and CDR2: DFQATT, SNEGSKA (reference sequence). V lost 1 base, J lost 4 bases, and 5 bases lay in between. The CDR3 totals 13 residues. DNA of the CDR3: TGCAGTGCTAGAGGGACTTATAATTCACCCCTCCACTTT. Translated: CSARGTYNSPLHF.

This clonotype was found a few times. V usage is TRBV7-3 and J usage is TRBJ1-1; D gene ambiguous. Trimming stripped 6 bases from V and 1 base from J, with 9 bases between. The CDR3 has 13 amino acids. CDR1 SGHTA and CDR2 FQGTGA come from the germline V gene. The CDR3 sequence is CASSSYQNTEAFF. CDR3 DNA sequence: TGTGCCAGCAGTTCCTACCAGAACACTGAAGCTTTCTTT.

This clonotype was seen ten or more times. V and J are TRBV15 and TRBJ2-1; 12 bases map to TRBD2. The length of the CDR3 is 18 residues. Germline CDR1 reads LNHNV; CDR2 reads YYDKDF (reference sequence). After removal of 8 bases from V and 0 bases from J, the junction contained 11 bases not matched to a gene. CDR3 nucleotides: TGTGCCACCGTTCCCGGGACTAGCGGGTACAGCTCCTACAATGAGCAGTTCTTC. It translates to CATVPGTSGYSSYNEQFF.

This clonotype was found a few times. The chain combines TRBV12-3 or TRBV12-4 with TRBJ2-7; D perhaps matches TRBD2 (5 bases). Trimming took off 4 bases at V and 5 bases at J, with 9 bases between the two ends. The CDR3 totals 12 residues. The CDR3 nucleotides read TGTGCCAGCAGTTCTATCGGGGACGAGCAGTACTTC. Translating gives CASSSIGDEQYF.

This clonotype was found many times. The V and J genes are TRBV18 and TRBJ2-2; D possibly corresponds to TRBD1 (6 bases). The CDR3 is 15 residues long. V lost 3 bases to trimming and J lost 5 bases, with 13 bases between them. Germline V gene sequence: CDR1 KGHSH, CDR2 LQKENI. The CDR3 bases are TGTGCCAGCTCACCTTTCGGGACACTTACCGGGGAGCTGTTTTTT. It yields the protein CASSPFGTLTGELFF.

In this sample, this clonotype turned up a few times. The J gene is TRBJ2-5, the V gene TRBV10-3; D remains ambiguous. Per germline, CDR1 ENHRY and CDR2 SYGVKD. The germline V and J ends were trimmed by 4 bases and 5 bases, with 11 bases remaining between them. The CDR3 extends over 13 amino acids. The chain's CDR3 is CAISVERLETQYF. CDR3 sequence (DNA): TGTGCCATCAGTGTTGAGAGGTTGGAGACCCAGTACTTC.

Many counts were recorded for this clonotype. The chain recombines TRBV6-1 with TRBJ2-7; D possibly corresponds to TRBD2 (5 bases). There are 14 residues in the CDR3. V gave up 7 bases and J gave up 7 bases, with 20 bases separating them. Germline assignment: CDR1 MNHNS and CDR2 SASEGT. The CDR3 protein is CASMTSGIQREQYF. In nucleotides, the CDR3 is TGTGCCAGCATGACCTCCGGGATCCAGAGGGAGCAGTACTTC.

This clonotype was counted ten times or more. The gene calls are TRBV20-1 and TRBJ1-5, with a weak D call TRBD1 (5 bases). CDR1 and CDR2 from the germline V gene are DFQATT and SNEGSKA (reference sequence). V lost 0 bases and J 7 bases, leaving 13 bases between the germline ends. The CDR3 spans 14 residues. The CDR3 reads CSARDSLGAQPQHF. CDR3 DNA sequence: TGCAGTGCTAGAGATTCTCTAGGGGCACAGCCCCAGCATTTT.

Many counts were recorded for this clonotype. The rearrangement links TRBV3-1 to TRBJ2-7; D remains unclear. Germline CDR1 LGHDT, CDR2 YNNKEL (reference sequence). The CDR3 is 11 amino acids. Trimming removed 0 bases at V and 6 bases at J, with 3 bases between. In nucleotides, the CDR3 is TGTGCCAGCAGCCAAGACGCCGAGCAGTACTTC. This sequence encodes CASSQDAEQYF.

This clonotype was seen at least ten times. This CDR3 is CSVVGGPQEQYF. The DNA of the CDR3 is TGCAGCGTCGTAGGAGGGCCGCAGGAGCAGTACTTC. This rearrangement joins TRBV29-1 to TRBJ2-7; D might be TRBD2 (6 bases). This CDR3 is built from 12 residues. Trimming shortened V by 6 bases and J by 7 bases, and 16 bases separated the two germline ends. Germline assignment: CDR1 SQVTM and CDR2 ANQGSEA.

In its sample, this clonotype was seen a few times. This sequence joins TRBV11-2 and TRBJ1-2, with D unresolved. There are 14 residues in the CDR3. V was cut by 2 bases and J by 8 bases, with 15 bases left in between. CDR1 and CDR2 from the germline V gene are SGHAT and FQNNGV. Here the CDR3 reads CASSLQITDRGYTF. The CDR3 DNA follows: TGTGCCAGCAGCTTACAGATTACAGACCGGGGCTACACCTTC.

The chain employs TRBV30 and TRBJ2-1; D possibly corresponds to TRBD2 (5 bases). This CDR3 contains 12 residues. Trimming removed 1 base at V and 12 bases at J, with 13 bases between. Per germline, CDR1 GTSNPN and CDR2 SVGIG (reference sequence). The CDR3, as DNA: TGTGCCTGGAGTGCGGCTCGCCGGGGGCAGTTCTTC. This encodes CAWSAARRGQFF.

This clonotype was found many times. The CDR3 bases are TGTGCCAGCAGTTCGTTGTGGGACAGGGCCAGCTCCTACAATGAGCAGTTCTTC. Translation gives CASSSLWDRASSYNEQFF. The J gene is TRBJ2-1, the V gene TRBV28; 9 nucleotides match TRBD1. The trim removed 4 bases at V and 0 bases at J, leaving 10 bases unmatched. CDR3 size: 18 residues. The germline gives CDR1 MDHEN, CDR2 SYDVKM.

The J gene is TRBJ2-1, the V gene TRBV9; TRBD2 matches 7 bases. This CDR3 comprises 14 residues. Germline V gene sequence: CDR1 SGDLS, CDR2 YYNGEE. V lost 1 base to trimming and J lost 3 bases; unmatched junction nucleotides: 1. CDR3 nucleotides: TGTGCCAGCAGCGTAAGCGGGAACTACAATGAGCAGTTCTTC. Translated, it gives CASSVSGNYNEQFF.